Below, one TCR beta chain is given with its context. The V gene lost 1 base and the J gene lost 5 bases, with 15 bases spanning the gap. CDR3 length: 16 residues. The germline CDR1 and CDR2 sequences are KGHDR and SFDVKD. These data belong to a study of blood T cell repertoires in COVID-19. Study summary: The analysed material was cDNA or gDNA that came from T cells, B-cell-depleted T cells, or PBMCs.

As originally analysed: Estimation of nucleated cell counts was performed using reference gene primer amplification. TCRdb's copy holds only in-frame clones and misses some; the assay was immunoSEQ multiplex PCR. V and J calls and clone size are those listed in that table; D and trimming were worked out from the DNA. The data show about 99,000 clones, 84% seen once. The chain carries TRBV24-1 and TRBJ2-3; D perhaps matches TRBD1 (7 bases). Sequencing was carried out using peripheral blood. The receptor was isolated from a man in his 70s with active or convalescent COVID-19. CDR3 in amino acids: CATSDLRGDSVDTQYF. As DNA, the CDR3 is TGTGCCACCAGTGATTTAAGGGGGGACAGTGTAGATACGCAGTATTTT.